This T cell receptor beta chain was retrieved from a study of blood T cell repertoires in COVID-19. Clones were read by immunoSEQ multiplex PCR, and TCRdb kept only the in-frame ones, dropping some. This repertoire shows 200,000 to 250,000 clones, approximately 86% found once; its top ten account for about 6.3%. Looked up from germline, CDR1 is SGHNT and CDR2 is YYREEE (reference sequence). J lost 0 bases, V lost 4 bases, and 8 bases had no gene match. The CDR3 sequence is 18 residues long. The receptor was derived from a woman aged 60 to 75 with active or convalescent COVID-19. The chain carries TRBV5-4 and TRBJ2-6; 9 bases agree with TRBD1. Material: peripheral blood. The CDR3 DNA reads as TGTGCCAGCAGCCGAACAGGGGGCTCGTACTCTGGGGCCAACGTCCTGACTTTC. Its translation: CASSRTGGSYSGANVLTF.